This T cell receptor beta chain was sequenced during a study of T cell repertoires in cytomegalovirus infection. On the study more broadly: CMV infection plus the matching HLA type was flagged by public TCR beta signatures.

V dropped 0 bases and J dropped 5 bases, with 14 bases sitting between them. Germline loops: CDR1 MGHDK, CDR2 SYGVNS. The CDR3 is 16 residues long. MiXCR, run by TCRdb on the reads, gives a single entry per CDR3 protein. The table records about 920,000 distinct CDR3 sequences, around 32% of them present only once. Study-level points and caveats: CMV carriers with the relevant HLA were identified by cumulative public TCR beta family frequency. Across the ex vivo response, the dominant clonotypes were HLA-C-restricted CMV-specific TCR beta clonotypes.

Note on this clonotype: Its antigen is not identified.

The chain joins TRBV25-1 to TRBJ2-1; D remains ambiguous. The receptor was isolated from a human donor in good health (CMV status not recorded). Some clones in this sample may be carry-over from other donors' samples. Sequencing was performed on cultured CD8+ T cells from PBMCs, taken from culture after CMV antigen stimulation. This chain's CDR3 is CASSEYYPSSHNEQFF. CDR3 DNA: TGTGCCAGCAGTGAATATTATCCATCGAGCCACAATGAGCAGTTCTTC.